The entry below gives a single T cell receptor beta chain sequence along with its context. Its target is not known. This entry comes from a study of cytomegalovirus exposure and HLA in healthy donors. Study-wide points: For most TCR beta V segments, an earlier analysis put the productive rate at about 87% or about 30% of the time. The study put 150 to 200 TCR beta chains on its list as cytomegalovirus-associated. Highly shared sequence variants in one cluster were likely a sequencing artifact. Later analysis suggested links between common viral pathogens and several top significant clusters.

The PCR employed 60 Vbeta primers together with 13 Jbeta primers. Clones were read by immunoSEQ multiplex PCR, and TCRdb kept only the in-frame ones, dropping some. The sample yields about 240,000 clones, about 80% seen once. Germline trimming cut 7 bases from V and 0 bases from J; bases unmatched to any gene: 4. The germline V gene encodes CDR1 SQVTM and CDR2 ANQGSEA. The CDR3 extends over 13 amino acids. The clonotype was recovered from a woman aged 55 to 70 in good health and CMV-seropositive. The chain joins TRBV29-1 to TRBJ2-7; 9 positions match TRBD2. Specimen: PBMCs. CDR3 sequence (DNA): TGCAGCGCGACTAGCGGCAGCTCCTACGAGCAGTACTTC. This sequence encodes CSATSGSSYEQYF.